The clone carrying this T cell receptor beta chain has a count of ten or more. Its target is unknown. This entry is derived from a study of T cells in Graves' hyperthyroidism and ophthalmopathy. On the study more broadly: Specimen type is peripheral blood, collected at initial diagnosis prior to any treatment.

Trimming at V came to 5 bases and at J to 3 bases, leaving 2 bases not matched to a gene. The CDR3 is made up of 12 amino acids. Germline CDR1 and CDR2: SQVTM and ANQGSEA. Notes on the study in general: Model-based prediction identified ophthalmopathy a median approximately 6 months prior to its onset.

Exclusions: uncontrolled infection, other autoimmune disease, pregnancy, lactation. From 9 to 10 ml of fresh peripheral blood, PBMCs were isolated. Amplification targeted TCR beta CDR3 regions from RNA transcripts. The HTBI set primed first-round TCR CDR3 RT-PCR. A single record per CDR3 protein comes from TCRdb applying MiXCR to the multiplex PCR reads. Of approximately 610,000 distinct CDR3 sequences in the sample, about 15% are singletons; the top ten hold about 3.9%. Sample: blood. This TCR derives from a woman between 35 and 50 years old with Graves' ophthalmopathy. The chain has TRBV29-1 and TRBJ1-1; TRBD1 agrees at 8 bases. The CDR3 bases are TGCAGCGTTCTGGACAGGGACACTGAAGCTTTCTTT. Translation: CSVLDRDTEAFF.